This T cell receptor beta chain was found in a study of T cell repertoires in cytomegalovirus infection. Background on the study: Public TCR beta signature analysis indicated the presence of both CMV infection and matching HLA type. General study findings and limits: It was HLA-C-restricted CMV-specific TCR beta clonotypes that dominated the response ex vivo. Identification of carriers of CMV plus the relevant HLA was achieved through cumulative public TCR beta family frequency.

A single record per CDR3 protein comes from TCRdb applying MiXCR to the reads. Of 170,000 or so distinct CDR3 sequences listed, approximately 15% are singletons. On this clonotype: Its antigen remains unknown. Because the CDR3 is missing its conserved closing phenylalanine or tryptophan, this is likely a read error.

Sequenced sample: PBMCs. The sequence derives from a human donor in good health (CMV status not recorded). Some clones in this sample may be carry-over from other donors' samples.

The CDR3 is CASSPLIFSMSSGANVLTS. The CDR3 coding sequence is TGTGCCAGCTCACCACTCATTTTCTCGATGTCCTCTGGGGCCAACGTCCTGACTTCC. V and J are TRBV18 and TRBJ2-6; D gene ambiguous. This CDR3 has 19 residues. The V and J ends lost 1 base and 0 bases respectively, with 16 bases between them. Germline CDR1 is KGHSH and CDR2 is LQKENI.